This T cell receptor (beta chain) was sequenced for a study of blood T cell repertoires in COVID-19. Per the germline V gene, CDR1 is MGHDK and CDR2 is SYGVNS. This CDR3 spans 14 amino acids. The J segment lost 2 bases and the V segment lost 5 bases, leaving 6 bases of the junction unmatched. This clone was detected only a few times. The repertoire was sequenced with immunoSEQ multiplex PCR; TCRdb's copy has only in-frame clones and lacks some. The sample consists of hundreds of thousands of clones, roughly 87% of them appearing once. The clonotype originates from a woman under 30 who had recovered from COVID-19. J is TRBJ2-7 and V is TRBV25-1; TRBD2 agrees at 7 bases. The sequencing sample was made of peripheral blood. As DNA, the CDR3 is TGTGCCAGCAGTAGGAGGGAGGGCCCCTACGAGCAGTACTTC. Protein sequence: CASSRREGPYEQYF.